This is a list of T cell receptor beta chains from one sample in a study of T cell repertoires in ileal Crohn's disease. Produced via immunoSEQ multiplex PCR; TCRdb's table is partial and in-frame only. This table holds about 13,000 clones, around four fifths found once. Sequenced material: ileal tissue. The receptors originated from an adult with Crohn's disease. Each CDR3 is given with its conserved first and last residue. Fields, in order: V gene, CDR3 protein.

TRBV18	CASSPPQGSKAQGTQYF
TRBV5-5	CASSLAWWEEAFF
TRBV5-5	CASSLLTSGGASEQYF
TRBV19	CASSVQGNNSPLHF
TRBV5-4	CASSLGLAGGPTGELFF
TRBV2	CASSVEGAQRNEQFF
TRBV11-3	CASSLDRRSSGGRTNEQFF
TRBV5-3	CARTQSGTGDGNSNQPQHF
TRBV7-6	CASSSGGRDTGELFF
TRBV11-2	CASSLGGRGGVGEQFF
TRBV7-9	CASSLSGVDTEAFF
TRBV4-1	CASSQGLAGGPTYNEQFF
TRBV5-1	CASSDRGLIRQYF
TRBV19	CASSPMSTSDYEQYF
TRBV7-9	CASSRRWAEAFF
TRBV4-1	CASSQAKGRGSNQPQHF
TRBV5-6	CASSWGSYNSPLHF
TRBV5-1	CASSHSSDTQYF
TRBV2	CASRPHQGLQETQYF
TRBV6-6	CASRVAGTGISNEQFF
TRBV29-1	CSVLTGTANYGYTF
TRBV9	CASSVVAGGGNEQFF
TRBV6-6	CASSYSTGRAAGELFF
TRBV6-5	CASSDSNSIEAFF
TRBV5-6	CASMAGAYNEQFF
TRBV9	CASSVTGQGDKQYF
TRBV5-6	CASSLVQDGELFF
TRBV28	CASKTGYSTDTQYF
TRBV4-2	CASSHRGWAKNIQYF
TRBV29-1	CSVPAGRGDTQYF
TRBV5-6	CASGGKGSYNSPLHF
TRBV2	CASSDWQGKEKLFF
TRBV20-1	CSARTGVRQFF
TRBV7-9	CASSFPFRGYEQYF
TRBV11-2	CASSLLGHHLGQYF
TRBV6-1	CASSPFTGYEQYF
TRBV2	CARRKDRMSSYEQYF
TRBV2	CASRVYPSYEQYF
TRBV5-1	CASSLDGGGGTDTQYF
TRBV10-3	CATRVGLRRDEQFF
TRBV7-3	CASSPWTGGNNEQFF
TRBV5-4	CASRASTDTQYF
TRBV29-1	CSVALAGTQFF
TRBV10-3	CAISDQGRNTEAFF
TRBV6-1	CASSDSGGNTIYF
TRBV4-2	CASSQDLVGGNTEAFF